This T cell receptor beta chain was sequenced for a study of T cell responses to AZD1222 COVID-19 vaccine. The study's findings and limits: The sample set comprised mostly white British donors with more females, and clonal diversity was possibly underestimated. Receipt of two AZD1222 doses was followed by a rise in Spike-specific TCR breadth and depth.

With regard to this clone: Its matching antigen is unknown.

Some clones are missing from TCRdb's copy, which holds only in-frame ones; the method was immunoSEQ multiplex PCR. The sample includes just under 90,000 clones, roughly 90% seen only once; the top ten take just over 5.5%. The V gene lost 5 bases and the J gene lost 9 bases, with 12 bases spanning the gap. The CDR3 contains 12 residues. Germline V CDR1 and CDR2: SEHNR, FQNEAQ (reference sequence). The chain has TRBV7-9 and TRBJ2-3; D is ambiguous. The source was peripheral blood, collected 28 days after the second AZD1222 dose. This clonotype originated in an adult who received the AZD1222 COVID-19 vaccine. CDR3: CASSAEVGTQYF. The CDR3 DNA is TGTGCCAGCAGCGCGGAAGTCGGGACGCAGTATTTT.